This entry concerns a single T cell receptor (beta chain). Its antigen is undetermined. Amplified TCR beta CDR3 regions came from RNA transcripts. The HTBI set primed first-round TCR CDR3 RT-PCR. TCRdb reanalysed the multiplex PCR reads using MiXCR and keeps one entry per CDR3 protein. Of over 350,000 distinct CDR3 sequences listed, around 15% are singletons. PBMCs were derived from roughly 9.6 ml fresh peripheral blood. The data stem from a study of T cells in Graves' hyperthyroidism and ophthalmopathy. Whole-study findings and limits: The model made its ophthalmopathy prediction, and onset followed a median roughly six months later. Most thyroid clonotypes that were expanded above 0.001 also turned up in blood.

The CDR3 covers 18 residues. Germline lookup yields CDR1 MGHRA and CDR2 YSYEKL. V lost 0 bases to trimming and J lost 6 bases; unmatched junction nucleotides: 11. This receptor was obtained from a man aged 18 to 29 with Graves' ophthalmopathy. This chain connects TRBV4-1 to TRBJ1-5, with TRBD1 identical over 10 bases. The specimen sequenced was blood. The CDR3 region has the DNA TGCGCCAGCAGCCAAGACGGCACGGACAGGGGGAAGGGTCAGCCCCAGCATTTT. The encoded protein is CASSQDGTDRGKGQPQHF.